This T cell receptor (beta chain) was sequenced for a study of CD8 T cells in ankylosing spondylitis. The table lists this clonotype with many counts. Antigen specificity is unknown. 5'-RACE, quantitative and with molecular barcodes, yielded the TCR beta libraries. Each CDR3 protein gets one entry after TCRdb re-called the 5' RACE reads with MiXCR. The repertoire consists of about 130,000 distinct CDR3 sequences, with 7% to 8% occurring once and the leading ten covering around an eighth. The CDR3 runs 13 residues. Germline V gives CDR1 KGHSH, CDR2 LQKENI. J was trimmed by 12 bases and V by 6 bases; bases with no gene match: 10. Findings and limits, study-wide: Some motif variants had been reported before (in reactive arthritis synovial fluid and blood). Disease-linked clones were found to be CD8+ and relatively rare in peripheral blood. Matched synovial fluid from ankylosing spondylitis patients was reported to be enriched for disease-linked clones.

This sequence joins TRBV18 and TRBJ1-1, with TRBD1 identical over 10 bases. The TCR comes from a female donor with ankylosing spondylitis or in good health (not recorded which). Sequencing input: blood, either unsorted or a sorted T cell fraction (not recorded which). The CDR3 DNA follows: TGTGCCAGCTCTGCAGGACAGGGGGATAGGACTTTCTTT. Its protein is CASSAGQGDRTFF.